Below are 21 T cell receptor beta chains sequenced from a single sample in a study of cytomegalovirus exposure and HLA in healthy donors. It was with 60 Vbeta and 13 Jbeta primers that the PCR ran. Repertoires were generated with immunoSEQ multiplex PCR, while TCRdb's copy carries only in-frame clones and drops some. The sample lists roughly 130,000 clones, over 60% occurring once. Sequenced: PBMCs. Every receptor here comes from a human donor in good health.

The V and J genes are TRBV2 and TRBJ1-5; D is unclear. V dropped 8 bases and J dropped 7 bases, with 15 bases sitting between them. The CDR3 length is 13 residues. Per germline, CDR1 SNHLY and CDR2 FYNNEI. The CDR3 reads CASRGPSGQPQHF. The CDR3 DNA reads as TGTGCCAGCCGTGGACCCTCAGGACAGCCCCAGCATTTT.

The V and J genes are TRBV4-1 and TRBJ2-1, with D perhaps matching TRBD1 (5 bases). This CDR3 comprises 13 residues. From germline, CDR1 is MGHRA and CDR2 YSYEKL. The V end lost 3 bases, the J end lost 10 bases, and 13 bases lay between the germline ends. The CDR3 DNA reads TGCGCCAGCAGCCATCCAAGGGGCTGGGAGCAGTTCTTC. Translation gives CASSHPRGWEQFF.

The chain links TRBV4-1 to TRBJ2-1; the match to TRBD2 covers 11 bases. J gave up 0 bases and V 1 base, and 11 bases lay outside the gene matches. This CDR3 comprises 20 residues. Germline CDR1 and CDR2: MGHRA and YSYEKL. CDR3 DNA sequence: TGCGCCAGCAGCCAAGGGAGTGGTAGCGGGGGGGGACCCTCCTACAATGAGCAGTTCTTC. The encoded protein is CASSQGSGSGGGPSYNEQFF.

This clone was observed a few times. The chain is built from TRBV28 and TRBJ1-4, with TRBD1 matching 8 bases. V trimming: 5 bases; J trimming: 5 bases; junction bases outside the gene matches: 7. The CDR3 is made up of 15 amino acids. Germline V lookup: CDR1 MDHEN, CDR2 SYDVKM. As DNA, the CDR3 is TGTGCCAGCAGTCGTCGACAGGGGAGCAATGAAAAACTGTTTTTT. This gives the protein CASSRRQGSNEKLFF.

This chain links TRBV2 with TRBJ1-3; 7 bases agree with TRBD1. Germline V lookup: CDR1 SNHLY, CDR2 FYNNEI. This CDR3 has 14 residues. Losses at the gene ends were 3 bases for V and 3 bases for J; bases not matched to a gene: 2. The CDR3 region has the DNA TGTGCCAGCAGTGACCGGACAGGTGGAAACACCATATATTTT. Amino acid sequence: CASSDRTGGNTIYF. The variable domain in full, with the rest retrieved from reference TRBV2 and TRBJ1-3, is EPEVTQTPSHQVTQMGQEVILRCVPISNHLYFYWYRQILGQKVEFLVSFYNNEISEKSEIFDDQFSVERPDGSNFTLKIRSTKLEDSAMYFCASSDRTGGNTIYFGEGSWLTVV.

In nucleotides, the CDR3 is TGTGCCAGCAGCTTCGGACTGAGTATCACCTTC. Translation gives CASSFGLSITF. The rearrangement links TRBV5-8 to TRBJ1-2; D ambiguous. Per germline, CDR1 SGHTS and CDR2 YDEGEE. CDR3 length: 11 residues. Trimming removed 2 bases from V and 13 bases from J, with 12 bases in between.

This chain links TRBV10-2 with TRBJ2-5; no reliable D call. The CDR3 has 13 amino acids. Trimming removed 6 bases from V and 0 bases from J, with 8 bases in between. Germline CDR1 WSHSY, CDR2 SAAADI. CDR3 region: CASSPDNQETQYF. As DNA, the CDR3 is TGCGCCAGCAGCCCCGACAACCAAGAGACCCAGTACTTC.

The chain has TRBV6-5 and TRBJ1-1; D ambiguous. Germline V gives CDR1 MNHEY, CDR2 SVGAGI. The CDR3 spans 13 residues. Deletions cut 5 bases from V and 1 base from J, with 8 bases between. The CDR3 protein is CASSLTGNTEAFF. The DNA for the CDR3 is TGTGCCAGCAGTCTGACGGGGAACACTGAAGCTTTCTTT.

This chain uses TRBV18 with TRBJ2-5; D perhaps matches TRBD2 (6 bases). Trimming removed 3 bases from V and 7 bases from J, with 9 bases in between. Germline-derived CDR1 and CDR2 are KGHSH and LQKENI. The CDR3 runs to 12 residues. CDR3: CASSPRGVTQYF. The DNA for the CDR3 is TGTGCCAGCTCACCGCGGGGAGTGACCCAGTACTTC.

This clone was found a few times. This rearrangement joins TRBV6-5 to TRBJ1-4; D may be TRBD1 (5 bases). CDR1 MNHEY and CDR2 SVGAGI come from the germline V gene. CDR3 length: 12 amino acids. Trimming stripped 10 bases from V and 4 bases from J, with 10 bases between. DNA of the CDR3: TGTGCCACACAGGACATTAATGAAAAACTGTTTTTT. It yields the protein CATQDINEKLFF.

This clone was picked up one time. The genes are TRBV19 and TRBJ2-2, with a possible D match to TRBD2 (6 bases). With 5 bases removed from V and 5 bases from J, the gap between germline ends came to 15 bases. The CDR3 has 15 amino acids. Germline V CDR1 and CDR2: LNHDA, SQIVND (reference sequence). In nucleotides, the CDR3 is TGTGCCAGTAGTCCTGGGCGAGGAGGGACCGGGGAGCTGTTTTTT. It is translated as CASSPGRGGTGELFF.

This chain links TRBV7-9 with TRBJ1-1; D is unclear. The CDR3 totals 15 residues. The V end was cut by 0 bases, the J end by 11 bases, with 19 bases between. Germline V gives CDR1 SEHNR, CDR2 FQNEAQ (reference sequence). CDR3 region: CASSLAVGVSGSAFF. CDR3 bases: TGTGCCAGCAGCTTAGCGGTCGGGGTTAGCGGTAGCGCTTTCTTT.

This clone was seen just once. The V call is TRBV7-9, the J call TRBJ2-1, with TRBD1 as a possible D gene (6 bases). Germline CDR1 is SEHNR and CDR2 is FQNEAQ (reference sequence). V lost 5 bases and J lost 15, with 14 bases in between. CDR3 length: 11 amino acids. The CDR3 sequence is CASSGGHGRFF. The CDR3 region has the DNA TGTGCCAGCAGCGGGGGCCACGGCCGGTTCTTC.

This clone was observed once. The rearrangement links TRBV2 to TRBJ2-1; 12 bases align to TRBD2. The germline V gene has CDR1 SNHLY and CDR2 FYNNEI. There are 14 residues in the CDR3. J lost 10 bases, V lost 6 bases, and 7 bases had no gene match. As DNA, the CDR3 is TGTGCCAGCAGCCGCCCTAGCGGGGGGGACGAGCAGTTCTTC. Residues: CASSRPSGGDEQFF.

The CDR3, as DNA: TGCGCCAGCAGCTTGGCCGTTGGGACAGGCAGCCAAGAGACCCAGTACTTC. Translated, it gives CASSLAVGTGSQETQYF. V is TRBV5-1 and J is TRBJ2-5, with TRBD1 identical over 8 bases. From germline, CDR1 is SGHRS and CDR2 YFSETQ. With 0 bases clipped from V and 1 base from J, the junction kept 8 bases outside the gene matches. CDR3 size: 17 residues.

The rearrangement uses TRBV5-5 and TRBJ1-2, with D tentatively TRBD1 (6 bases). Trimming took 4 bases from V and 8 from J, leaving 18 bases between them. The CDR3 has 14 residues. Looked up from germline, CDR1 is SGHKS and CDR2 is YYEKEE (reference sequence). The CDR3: CASSALGGPRGYTF. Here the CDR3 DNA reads TGTGCCAGCAGCGCCCTGGGGGGGCCGAGGGGCTACACCTTC.

For the CDR3, the DNA is TGCGCCAGCAGCCCCGGACAGGATAATCAGCCCCAGCATTTT. Encoded protein: CASSPGQDNQPQHF. This rearrangement joins TRBV4-1 to TRBJ1-5; the match to TRBD1 covers 7 bases. Germline V gene lookup returns CDR1 MGHRA and CDR2 YSYEKL. Trimming cost V 4 bases and J 4 bases; bases outside gene matches: 4. The CDR3 spans 14 residues.

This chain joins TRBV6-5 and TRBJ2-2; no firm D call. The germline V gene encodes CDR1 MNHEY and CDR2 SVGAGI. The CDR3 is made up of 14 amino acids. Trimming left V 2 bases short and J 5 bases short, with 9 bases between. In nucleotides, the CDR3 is TGTGCCAGCAGTTACACGGAGCCAACCGGGGAGCTGTTTTTT. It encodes CASSYTEPTGELFF.

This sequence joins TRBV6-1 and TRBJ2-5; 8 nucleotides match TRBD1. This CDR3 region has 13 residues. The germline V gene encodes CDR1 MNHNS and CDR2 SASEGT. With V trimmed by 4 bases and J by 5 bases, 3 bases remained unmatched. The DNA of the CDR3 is TGTGCCAGCAGTGGACAGGGGAAGGAGACCCAGTACTTC. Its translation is CASSGQGKETQYF.

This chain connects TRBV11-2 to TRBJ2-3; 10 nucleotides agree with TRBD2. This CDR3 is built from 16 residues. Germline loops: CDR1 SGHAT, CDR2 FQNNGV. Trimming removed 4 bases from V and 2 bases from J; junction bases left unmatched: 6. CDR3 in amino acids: CASSSTSGVNTDTQYF. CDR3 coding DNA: TGTGCCAGCAGCTCTACTAGCGGGGTGAACACAGATACGCAGTATTTT.

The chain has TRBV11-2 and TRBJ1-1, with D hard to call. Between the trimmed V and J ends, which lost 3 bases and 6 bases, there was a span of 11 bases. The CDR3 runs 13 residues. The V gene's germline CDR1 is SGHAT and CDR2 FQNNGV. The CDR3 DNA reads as TGTGCCAGCAGCTTGGAAACAGCCCCTGAAGCTTTCTTT. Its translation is CASSLETAPEAFF.